These 4 T cell receptor beta chains were sequenced from one sample in a study of cytomegalovirus exposure and HLA in healthy donors. PCR used 60 Vbeta primers and 13 Jbeta primers. The protocol was immunoSEQ multiplex PCR, while the TCRdb copy is restricted to in-frame clones and leaves out a portion. Seen here are approximately 110,000 clones, about 76% observed once, and the top ten hold 8.4%. The material sequenced was PBMCs. Every receptor here comes from a man aged 40-49 years in good health and CMV-seronegative.

The sample holds a few counts of this clone. The CDR3 loop is CASSSSTGSTDTQYF. In nucleotides, the CDR3 is TGTGCCAGCAGCTCCTCGACAGGGTCCACAGATACGCAGTATTTT. The V gene is TRBV7-9, the J gene TRBJ2-3, with 7 bases matching TRBD1. Trimming cost V 4 bases and J 2 bases; bases outside gene matches: 6. The CDR3 totals 15 residues. Germline-derived CDR1 and CDR2 are SEHNR and FQNEAQ (reference sequence).

This chain joins TRBV18 and TRBJ2-1, with D possibly being TRBD1 (6 bases). Trimming left V 3 bases short and J 3 bases short, with 15 bases between. CDR1 is KGHSH and CDR2 is LQKENI in the germline V gene. CDR3 length: 16 amino acids. The CDR3 here is CASSPRQVPVYNEQFF. In nucleotides, the CDR3 is TGTGCCAGCTCACCGCGACAGGTTCCCGTCTACAATGAGCAGTTCTTC.

This clone was counted a few times. This chain connects TRBV5-6 to TRBJ1-4; 7 bases line up with TRBD1. The ends lost 2 bases at V and 6 bases at J; junction bases unmatched: 4. The CDR3 loop spans 14 amino acids. Germline CDR1 reads SGHDT; CDR2 reads YYEEEE. CDR3: CASSFGTEDEKLFF. The DNA of the CDR3 is TGTGCCAGCAGCTTCGGGACAGAGGATGAAAAACTGTTTTTT.

This clone showed up just once. The rearrangement uses TRBV27 and TRBJ1-6, with a tentative D call TRBD1 (5 bases). Germline V gene lookup returns CDR1 MNHEY and CDR2 SMNVEV (reference sequence). The CDR3 sequence is 17 residues long. Deletions cut 4 bases from V and 14 bases from J, with 27 bases between. In DNA form, the CDR3 reads TGTGCCAGCAGTTCTTCCGACCTACCCCTCCCCAACAGGTCCCTCCACTTT. This codes for CASSSSDLPLPNRSLHF.